Listed below are T cell receptor beta chains from one sample, sequenced in a study of T cells after yellow fever vaccination. Using its own MiXCR run on the 5' RACE reads, TCRdb lists one record per CDR3 protein. The sample lists around 600,000 distinct CDR3 sequences; roughly an eighth were seen once. The material sequenced was PBMCs, taken on the day of the yellow fever booster vaccination. All receptors come from a man in his thirties or forties who received the YFV17D yellow fever vaccine. The CDR3 runs from the conserved cysteine through the conserved F or W. D genes are given only for firm matches. The listing skips clone size in some rows; elsewhere it reads once, few, many or a size class.

clone size	CDR3 length	V gene	D gene	J gene	CDR3 DNA	CDR3 protein
-	13	TRBV29-1	-	TRBJ2-5	TGCAGCGTTGAAGGGACAGTCAAAGAGACCCAGTACTTC	CSVEGTVKETQYF
-	13	TRBV10-3	-	TRBJ1-5	TGTGCCACCTCCGGGGCGGACAATCAGCCCCAGCATTTT	CATSGADNQPQHF
-	15	TRBV7-2	TRBD1	TRBJ1-4	TGTGCCAGCAGCCCGCGGACAGGGACTAATGAAAAACTGTTTTTT	CASSPRTGTNEKLFF
few	15	TRBV28	-	TRBJ2-3	TGTGCCAGCAGGCGCCGGGACCTAGTTTTAGATACGCAGTATTTT	CASRRRDLVLDTQYF
-	12	TRBV20-1	-	TRBJ1-6	TGCAGTGCTAGAGATCCCGACTCACCCCTCCACTTT	CSARDPDSPLHF
-	16	TRBV10-2	TRBD2	TRBJ2-1	TGCGCCGGCGGGACTAGCGGGAGACAGTTGGTGGGTGAGCAGTTCTTC	CAGGTSGRQLVGEQFF
-	20	TRBV11-1	TRBD1	TRBJ2-3	TGTGCCAGCAGCTTCCCCCGGACAGGGGGCGGAGCATCTAACACAGATACGCAGTATTTT	CASSFPRTGGGASNTDTQYF
few	14	TRBV10-3	TRBD1	TRBJ1-5	TGTGCCATCAGCGGGACAGGGAACAATCAGCCCCAGCATTTT	CAISGTGNNQPQHF
-	18	TRBV5-1	TRBD1	TRBJ2-3	TGCGCCAGCAGCTCGTTTAGTTATAGACAGGGGCGGCCAGATACGCAGTATTTT	CASSSFSYRQGRPDTQYF
-	14	TRBV10-3	TRBD1	TRBJ2-7	TGTGCCATCAAGAGCTGGGGACAGGGGAGCGAGCAGTACTTC	CAIKSWGQGSEQYF
-	15	TRBV12-3/TRBV12-4	-	TRBJ2-2	TGTGCCAGCAGTTTAGCGCTTGCAGGGGCCGGGGAGCTGTTTTTT	CASSLALAGAGELFF
-	18	TRBV20-1	TRBD2	TRBJ2-4	TGCAGTGCTAGAACTAGCGGAGCTGGAGTGAAGGCCAAAAACATTCAGTACTTC	CSARTSGAGVKAKNIQYF
few	13	TRBV6-2/TRBV6-3	-	TRBJ2-7	TGTGCCAGCCGGCGGGCCCCGACCTACGAGCAGTACTTC	CASRRAPTYEQYF
few	16	TRBV5-4	TRBD2	TRBJ2-1	TGTGCCAGCAGCTTCGAGCGGGGGCGCTCCTACAATGAGCAGTTCTTC	CASSFERGRSYNEQFF
few	13	TRBV12-3/TRBV12-4	-	TRBJ1-1	TGTGCCAGCAGTTCCAGGGACGCTGCTGAAGCTTTCTTT	CASSSRDAAEAFF
once	14	TRBV12-5	-	TRBJ2-2	TGTGCTAGTGCTAAGGAACCTAACACCGGGGAGCTGTTTTTT	CASAKEPNTGELFF
many	13	TRBV28	-	TRBJ2-5	TGTGCCAGCGTAGGGGGAGGCGGAGAGACCCAGTACTTC	CASVGGGGETQYF
-	14	TRBV7-2	-	TRBJ2-1	TGTGCCAGCAGCGCAGCGGCTCCTAAAAATGAGCAGTTCTTC	CASSAAAPKNEQFF